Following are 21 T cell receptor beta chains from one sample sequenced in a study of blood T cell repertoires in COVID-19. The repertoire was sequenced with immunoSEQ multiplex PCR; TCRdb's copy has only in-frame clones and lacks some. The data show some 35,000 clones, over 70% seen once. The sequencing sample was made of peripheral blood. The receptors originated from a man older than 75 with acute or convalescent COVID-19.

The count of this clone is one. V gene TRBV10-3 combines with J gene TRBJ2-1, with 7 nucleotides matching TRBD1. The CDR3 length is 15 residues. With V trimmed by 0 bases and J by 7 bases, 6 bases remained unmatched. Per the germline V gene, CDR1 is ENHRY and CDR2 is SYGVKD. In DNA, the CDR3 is TGTGCCATCAGTGAGTCTATAAGGGGGCGAAATGAGCAGTTCTTC. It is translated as CAISESIRGRNEQFF.

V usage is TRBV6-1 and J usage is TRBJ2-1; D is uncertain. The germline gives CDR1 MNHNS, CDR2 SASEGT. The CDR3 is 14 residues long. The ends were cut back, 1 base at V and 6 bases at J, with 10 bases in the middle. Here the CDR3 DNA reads TGTGCCAGCAGTGAAGTTTCCTACGGCAATGAGCAGTTCTTC. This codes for CASSEVSYGNEQFF.

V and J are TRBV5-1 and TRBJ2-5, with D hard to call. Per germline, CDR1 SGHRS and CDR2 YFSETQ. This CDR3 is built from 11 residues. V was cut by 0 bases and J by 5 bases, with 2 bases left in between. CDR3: CASSLAETQYF. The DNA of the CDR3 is TGCGCCAGCAGCTTGGCTGAGACCCAGTACTTC. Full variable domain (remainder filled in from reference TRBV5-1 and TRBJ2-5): KAGVTQTPRYLIKTRGQQVTLSCSPISGHRSVSWYQQTPGQGLQFLFEYFSETQRNKGNFPGRFSGRQFSNSRSEMNVSTLELGDSALYLCASSLAETQYFGPGTRLLVL.

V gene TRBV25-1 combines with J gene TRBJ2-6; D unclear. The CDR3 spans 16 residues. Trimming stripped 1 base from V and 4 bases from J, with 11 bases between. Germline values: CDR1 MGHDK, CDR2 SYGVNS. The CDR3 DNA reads TGTGCCAGCAGTGAATTAGGCCAGGCCGGGGCCAACGTCCTGACTTTC. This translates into CASSELGQAGANVLTF.

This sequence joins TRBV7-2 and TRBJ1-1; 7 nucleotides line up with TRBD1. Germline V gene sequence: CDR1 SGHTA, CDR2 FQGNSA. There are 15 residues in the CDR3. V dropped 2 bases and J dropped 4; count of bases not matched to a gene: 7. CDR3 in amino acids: CASSLRGDRFTEAFF. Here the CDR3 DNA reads TGTGCCAGCAGCTTACGAGGGGACAGATTCACTGAAGCTTTCTTT.

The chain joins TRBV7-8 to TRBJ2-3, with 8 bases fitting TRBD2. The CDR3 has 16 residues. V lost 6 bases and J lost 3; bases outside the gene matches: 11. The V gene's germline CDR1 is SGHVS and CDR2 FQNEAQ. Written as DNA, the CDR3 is TGTGCCAGCAGTTCCCTTAGCGGGATTTCGACAGATACGCAGTATTTT. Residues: CASSSLSGISTDTQYF.

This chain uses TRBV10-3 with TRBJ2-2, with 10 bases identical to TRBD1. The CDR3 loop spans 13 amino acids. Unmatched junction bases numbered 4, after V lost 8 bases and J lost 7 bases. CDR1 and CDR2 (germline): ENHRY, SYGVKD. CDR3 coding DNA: TGTGCCATCGGGACAGGGGACATCGGGGAGCTGTTTTTT. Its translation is CAIGTGDIGELFF.

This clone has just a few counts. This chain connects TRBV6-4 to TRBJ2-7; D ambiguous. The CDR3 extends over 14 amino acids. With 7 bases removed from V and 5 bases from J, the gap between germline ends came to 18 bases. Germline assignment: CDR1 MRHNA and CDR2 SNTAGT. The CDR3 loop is CASTYVLPRHEQYF. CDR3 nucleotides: TGTGCCAGCACCTACGTCCTACCCCGCCACGAGCAGTACTTC.

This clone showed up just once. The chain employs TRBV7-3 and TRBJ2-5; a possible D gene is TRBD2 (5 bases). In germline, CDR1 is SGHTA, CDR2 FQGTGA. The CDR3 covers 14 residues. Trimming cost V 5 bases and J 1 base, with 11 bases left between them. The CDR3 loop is CASSPFGVQETQYF. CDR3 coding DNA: TGTGCCAGCAGCCCGTTCGGGGTCCAAGAGACCCAGTACTTC.

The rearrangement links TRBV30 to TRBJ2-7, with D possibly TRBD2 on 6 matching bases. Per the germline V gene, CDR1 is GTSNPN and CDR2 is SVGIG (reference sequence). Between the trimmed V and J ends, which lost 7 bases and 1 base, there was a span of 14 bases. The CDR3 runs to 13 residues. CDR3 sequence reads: CASGGSRSYEQYF. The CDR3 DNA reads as TGTGCCTCCGGGGGATCCAGGTCCTACGAGCAGTACTTC.

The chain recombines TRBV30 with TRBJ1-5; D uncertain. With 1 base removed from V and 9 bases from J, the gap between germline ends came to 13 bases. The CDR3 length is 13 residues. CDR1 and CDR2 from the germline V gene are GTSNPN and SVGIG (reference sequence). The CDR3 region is CAWSGQSKRPQHF. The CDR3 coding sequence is TGTGCCTGGAGTGGCCAGTCCAAACGGCCCCAGCATTTT.

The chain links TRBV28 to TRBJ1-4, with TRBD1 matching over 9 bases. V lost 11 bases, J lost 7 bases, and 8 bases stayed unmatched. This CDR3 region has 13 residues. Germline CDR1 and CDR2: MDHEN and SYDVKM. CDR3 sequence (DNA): TGTGCCGGAGGACGGACAGGGGTTGAAAAACTGTTTTTT. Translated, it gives CAGGRTGVEKLFF.

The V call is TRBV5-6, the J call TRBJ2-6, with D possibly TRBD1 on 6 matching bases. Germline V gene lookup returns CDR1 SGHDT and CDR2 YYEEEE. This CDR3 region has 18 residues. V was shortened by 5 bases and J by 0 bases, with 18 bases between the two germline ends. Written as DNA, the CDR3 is TGTGCCAGCAGGAAGATACAGGGACAAGGCTCTGGGGCCAACGTCCTGACTTTC. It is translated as CASRKIQGQGSGANVLTF.

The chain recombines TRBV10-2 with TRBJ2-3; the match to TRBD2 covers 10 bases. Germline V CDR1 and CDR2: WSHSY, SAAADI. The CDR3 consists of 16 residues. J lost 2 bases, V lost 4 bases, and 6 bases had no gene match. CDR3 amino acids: CASSVYSGGTTDTQYF. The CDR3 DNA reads TGCGCCAGCAGTGTCTATAGCGGGGGGACCACAGATACGCAGTATTTT.

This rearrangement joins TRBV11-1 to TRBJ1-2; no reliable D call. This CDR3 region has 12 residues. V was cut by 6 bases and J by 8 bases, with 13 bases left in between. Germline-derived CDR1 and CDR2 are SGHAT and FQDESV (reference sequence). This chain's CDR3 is CASRREGGGYTF. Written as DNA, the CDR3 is TGTGCCAGCAGGAGGGAGGGCGGCGGCTACACCTTC.

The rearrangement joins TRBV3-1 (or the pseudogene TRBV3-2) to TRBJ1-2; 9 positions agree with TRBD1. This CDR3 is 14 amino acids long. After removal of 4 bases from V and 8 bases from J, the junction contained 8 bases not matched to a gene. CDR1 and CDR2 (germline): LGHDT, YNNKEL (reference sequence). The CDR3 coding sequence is TGTGCCAGCAGCCCGACAGGGGGGCTAGGGGGCTACACCTTC. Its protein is CASSPTGGLGGYTF.

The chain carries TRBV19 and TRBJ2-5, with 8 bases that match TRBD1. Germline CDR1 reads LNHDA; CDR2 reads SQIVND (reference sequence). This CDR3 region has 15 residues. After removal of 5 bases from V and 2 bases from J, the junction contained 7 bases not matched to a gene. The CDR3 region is CASSPVRTGQETQYF. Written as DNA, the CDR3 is TGTGCCAGTAGTCCAGTCAGGACAGGGCAAGAGACCCAGTACTTC.

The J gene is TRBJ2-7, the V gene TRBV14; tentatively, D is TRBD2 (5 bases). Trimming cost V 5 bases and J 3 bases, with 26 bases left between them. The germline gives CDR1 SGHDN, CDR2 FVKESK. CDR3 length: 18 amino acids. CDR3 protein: CASSVGLRRGLTFYEQYF. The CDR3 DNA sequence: TGTGCCAGCAGCGTAGGGCTACGCCGGGGATTGACTTTCTACGAGCAGTACTTC.

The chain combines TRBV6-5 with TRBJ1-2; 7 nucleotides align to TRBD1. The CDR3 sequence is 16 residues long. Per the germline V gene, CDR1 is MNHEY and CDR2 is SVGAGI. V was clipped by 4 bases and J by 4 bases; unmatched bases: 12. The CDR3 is CASSLLMTGSPYGYTF. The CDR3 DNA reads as TGTGCCAGCAGTTTACTGATGACAGGGAGTCCCTATGGCTACACCTTC.

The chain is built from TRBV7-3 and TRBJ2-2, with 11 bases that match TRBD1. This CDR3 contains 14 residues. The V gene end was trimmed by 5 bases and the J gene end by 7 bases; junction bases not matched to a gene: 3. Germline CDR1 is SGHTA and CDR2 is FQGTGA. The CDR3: CASSPGQGVGELFF. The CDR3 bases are TGTGCCAGCAGCCCGGGACAGGGGGTCGGGGAGCTGTTTTTT.

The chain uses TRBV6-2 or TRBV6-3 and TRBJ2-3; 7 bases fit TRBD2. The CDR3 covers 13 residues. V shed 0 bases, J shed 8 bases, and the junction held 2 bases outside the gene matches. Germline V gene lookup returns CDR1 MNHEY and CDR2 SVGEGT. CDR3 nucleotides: TGTGCCAGCAGTTACTCTACTAGCGTTACGCAGTATTTT. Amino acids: CASSYSTSVTQYF.